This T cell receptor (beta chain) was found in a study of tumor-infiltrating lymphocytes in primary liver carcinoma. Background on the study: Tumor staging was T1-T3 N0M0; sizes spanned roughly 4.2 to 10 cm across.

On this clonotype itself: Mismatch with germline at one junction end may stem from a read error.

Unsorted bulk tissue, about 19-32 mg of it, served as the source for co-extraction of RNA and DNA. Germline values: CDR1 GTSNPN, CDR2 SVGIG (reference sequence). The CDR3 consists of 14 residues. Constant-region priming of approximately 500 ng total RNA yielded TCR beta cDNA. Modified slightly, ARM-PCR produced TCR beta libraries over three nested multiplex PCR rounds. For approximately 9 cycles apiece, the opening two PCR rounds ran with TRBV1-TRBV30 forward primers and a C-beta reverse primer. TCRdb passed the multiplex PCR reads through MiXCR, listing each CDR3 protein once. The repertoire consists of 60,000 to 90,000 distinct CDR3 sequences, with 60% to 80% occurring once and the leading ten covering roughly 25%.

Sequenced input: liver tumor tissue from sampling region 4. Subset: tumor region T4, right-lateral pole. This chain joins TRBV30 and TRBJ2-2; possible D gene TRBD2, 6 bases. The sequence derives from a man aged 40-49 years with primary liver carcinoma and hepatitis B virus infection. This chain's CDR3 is CAWAGQALTGEVFF. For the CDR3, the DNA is TGTGCCTGGGCTGGACAAGCCCTCACCGGGGAGGTGTTCTTT.